This T cell receptor beta chain was sequenced during a study of T cell responses to AZD1222 COVID-19 vaccine. Germline assignment: CDR1 MDHEN and CDR2 SYDVKM. The CDR3 is made up of 15 amino acids. Between the trimmed V and J ends, which lost 5 bases and 4 bases, there was a span of 18 bases. Measured with immunoSEQ multiplex PCR; TCRdb has only the in-frame clones, and not every one. The table shows tens of thousands of clones, with 90% occurring only once. About this clone itself: The antigen is undetermined.

Broader study findings: Without day 14 samples, only post-peak T cell repertoires were studied.

Sequencing was performed on peripheral blood, taken 28 days after the second AZD1222 dose. This TCR came from an adult who received the AZD1222 COVID-19 vaccine. This chain links TRBV28 with TRBJ2-7, with D possibly being TRBD1 or TRBD2 (5 bases each). The CDR3 DNA follows: TGTGCCAGCAGTCCACGTCCCGGGACGGATTACGAGCAGTACTTC. Amino acids: CASSPRPGTDYEQYF.